These 28 T cell receptor beta chains share one sample of origin, sequenced in a study of human T cells and chemical hapten exposure. Time point meaning: patch test 1, 2 weeks after DPC sensitization. Specified treatment: therapeutic diphenylcyclopropenone sensitization with weekly scalp DPC. TCRdb fed the RACE reads into MiXCR, producing one record per CDR3 protein. The sample has 75,000 to 100,000 distinct CDR3 sequences; about 10% are singletons. The source was whole blood, collected in connection with sensitization to the hapten diphenylcyclopropenone (DPC). The source of these receptors is a middle-aged man with alopecia areata. Some clones in this sample may be carry-over from other donors' samples.

This clonotype was detected only a few times. The V gene is TRBV24-1, the J gene TRBJ2-5; 8 nucleotides align to TRBD1. The CDR3 runs 17 residues. The V segment lost 5 bases and the J segment 1 base; nucleotides outside the gene matches: 11. Looked up from germline, CDR1 is KGHDR and CDR2 is SFDVKD. CDR3 sequence (DNA): TGTGCCACCAGTGGCCGGACAGGGAGGTTGAGCCAAGAGACCCAGTACTTC. Protein product: CATSGRTGRLSQETQYF.

This clonotype showed up just a few times. This chain uses TRBV3-1 with TRBJ2-4, with 9 bases identical to TRBD2. This CDR3 is 15 amino acids long. J was trimmed by 6 bases and V by 4 bases; bases with no gene match: 7. CDR1 is LGHDT and CDR2 is YNNKEL in the germline V gene (reference sequence). The CDR3 DNA follows: TGTGCCAGCAGCCCCTTCCCTAGCGGGATAAACATTCAGTACTTC. It encodes CASSPFPSGINIQYF.

The V gene is TRBV7-8, the J gene TRBJ1-1; no definite D call. The ends were cut back, 7 bases at V and 4 bases at J, with 19 bases in the middle. Germline V gene data show CDR1 as SGHVS and CDR2 as FQNEAQ. The CDR3 totals 15 residues. CDR3 DNA: TGTGCCAGCACCCCGATCCTACGGGATTTCACTGAAGCTTTCTTT. Amino acid sequence: CASTPILRDFTEAFF.

At least ten counts were recorded for this clonotype. The junction does not match germline at one end; this may be a read error. The DNA for the CDR3 is TGTGCCATGAGTGCAGAGAGAATGCGGAGCTCCTATAATTCACCCCTCCACTTT. It codes for CAMSAERMRSSYNSPLHF. The chain recombines TRBV10-3 with TRBJ1-6; D call uncertain. The CDR3 covers 18 residues. Germline V gives CDR1 ENHRY, CDR2 SYGVKD.

The rearrangement links TRBV3-2 to TRBJ2-5. TRBV3-2 counts as a pseudogene. CDR3 length equals 14 residues. CDR3 sequence reads: CASSQVGRCETQYF. The DNA of the CDR3 is TGTGCCAGCAGCCAAGTGGGTAGGTGCGAGACCCAGTACTTC.

The chain has TRBV9 and TRBJ2-3; TRBD1 agrees at 10 bases. CDR1 is SGDLS, CDR2 YYNGEE, per germline. CDR3 size: 15 residues. After removal of 4 bases from V and 5 bases from J, the junction contained 7 bases not matched to a gene. Here the CDR3 reads CASSTRDRGGDTQYF. The CDR3 DNA follows: TGTGCCAGCAGCACTCGGGACAGGGGTGGAGATACGCAGTATTTT. The whole variable domain, filled in from reference TRBV9 and TRBJ2-3, reads DSGVTQTPKHLITATGQRVTLRCSPRSGDLSVYWYQQSLDQGLQFLIQYYNGEERAKGNILERFSAQQFPDLHSELNLSSLELGDSALYFCASSTRDRGGDTQYFGPGTRLTVL.

Concerning this clonotype: This may arise from a read error, as a much more abundant clone is one base away. This chain joins TRBV10-3 and TRBJ2-5; 11 positions agree with TRBD2. Germline CDR1 and CDR2: ENHRY and SYGVKD. The CDR3 spans 15 residues. The DNA of the CDR3 is TGTGCCATCAGTCAACTAGCGGGGGACCAAGAGTCCCAGTACTTC. It codes for CAISQLAGDQESQYF.

V gene TRBV10-2 combines with J gene TRBJ1-5; 10 bases are shared with TRBD1. Losses at the gene ends were 2 bases for V and 9 bases for J; bases not matched to a gene: 7. CDR1 is WSHSY and CDR2 is SAAADI in the germline V gene. This CDR3 spans 15 amino acids. CDR3 in amino acids: CASSERSDRGRPQHF. The CDR3 DNA follows: TGCGCCAGCAGTGAGAGATCGGACAGGGGGAGGCCCCAGCATTTT.

This clonotype occurred many times. The rearrangement uses TRBV29-1 and TRBJ2-7; no clear D gene. The CDR3 is 11 residues long. Trimming cost V 4 bases and J 5 bases, with 9 bases left between them. Germline loops: CDR1 SQVTM, CDR2 ANQGSEA. The CDR3 loop is CSVVVGNEQYV. The CDR3 nucleotides read TGCAGCGTTGTGGTAGGGAACGAGCAGTACGTC.

The CDR3 here is CSASPRQGAYEQYF. The CDR3 DNA follows: TGCAGTGCTAGCCCCCGGCAGGGCGCCTACGAGCAGTACTTC. V gene TRBV20-1 combines with J gene TRBJ2-7; tentative D call: TRBD1 (5 bases). The CDR3 contains 14 residues. In germline, CDR1 is DFQATT, CDR2 SNEGSKA (reference sequence). The V end lost 3 bases, the J end lost 2 bases, and 14 bases lay between the germline ends.

This clonotype was counted only a few times. The rearrangement links TRBV6-5 to TRBJ1-1; D may be TRBD1 (6 bases). V lost 7 bases and J lost 5, with 17 bases in between. Germline loops: CDR1 MNHEY, CDR2 SVGAGI. This CDR3 is built from 14 residues. For the CDR3, the DNA is TGTGCCAGCACCCTACGGGGGGCGGGGACTGAAGCTTTCTTT. Translating it yields CASTLRGAGTEAFF.

This clonotype has a count of ten or more. The genes are TRBV6-2 or TRBV6-3 and TRBJ2-7; no definite D call. In germline, CDR1 is MNHEY, CDR2 SVGEGT. Between the trimmed V and J ends, which lost 7 bases and 0 bases, there was a span of 16 bases. The CDR3 length is 15 residues. The CDR3 is CASTPLGPSSYEQYV. The DNA of the CDR3 is TGTGCCAGCACTCCCTTGGGCCCATCCTCCTACGAGCAGTACGTC.

Only a few counts were recorded for this clonotype. CDR3 coding DNA: TGTGCCAGCAGCTTCTGGGGCGAAAAACTGTTTTTT. Amino acid sequence: CASSFWGEKLFF. The V and J genes are TRBV5-6 and TRBJ1-4; the D gene is possibly TRBD1 (5 bases). The CDR3 covers 12 residues. The V gene lost 2 bases and the J gene lost 8 bases, with 7 bases spanning the gap. Germline assignment: CDR1 SGHDT and CDR2 YYEEEE. Filled out from reference TRBV5-6 and TRBJ1-4, the complete variable domain reads DAGVTQSPTHLIKTRGQQVTLRCSPKSGHDTVSWYQQALGQGPQFIFQYYEEEERQRGNFPDRFSGHQFPNYSSELNVNALLLGDSALYLCASSFWGEKLFFGSGTQLSVL.

This clonotype was observed a handful of times. This rearrangement joins TRBV12-3 or TRBV12-4 to TRBJ2-3; 9 bases map to TRBD1. The CDR3 contains 16 residues. V lost 5 bases and J lost 4; bases outside the gene matches: 10. CDR3 sequence reads: CASSPGTGTGADTQYF. In nucleotides, the CDR3 is TGTGCCAGCAGTCCGGGGACAGGGACGGGGGCAGATACGCAGTATTTT.

This clonotype was found a few times. The J gene is TRBJ2-7, the V gene TRBV7-3; D may be TRBD2 (5 bases). Germline V gene data show CDR1 as SGHTA and CDR2 as FQGTGA. This CDR3 has 18 residues. Trimming removed 4 bases at V and 0 bases at J, with 22 bases between. The CDR3 region is CASSSRNHGNPSSYEQYV. The CDR3 coding sequence is TGTGCCAGCAGCTCACGAAATCACGGGAATCCAAGCTCCTACGAGCAGTACGTC.

This clonotype was counted between two and nine times. The genes are TRBV18 and TRBJ2-1; no clear D. Trimming left V 1 base short and J 4 bases short, with 11 bases between. There are 15 residues in the CDR3. Germline V gene lookup returns CDR1 KGHSH and CDR2 LQKENI. CDR3 sequence (DNA): TGTGCCAGCTCACCACAGGACGGGCATTACAATGAGCAGTTCTTC. Translation: CASSPQDGHYNEQFF. The complete variable domain, with remaining parts taken from reference TRBV18 and TRBJ2-1, reads NAGVMQNPRHLVRRRGQEARLRCSPMKGHSHVYWYRQLPEEGLKFMVYLQKENIIDESGMPKERFSAEFPKEGPSILRIQQVVRGDSAAYFCASSPQDGHYNEQFFGPGTRLTVL.

This clonotype was counted a few times. This chain joins TRBV6-5 and TRBJ1-3; D is perhaps TRBD1 (6 bases). The V end was cut by 6 bases, the J end by 2 bases, with 14 bases between. The CDR3 loop spans 15 amino acids. Germline CDR1 is MNHEY and CDR2 is SVGAGI. CDR3 in DNA: TGTGCCAGCAGACAGACAGGAGGCACTGGAAACACCATATATTTT. Its protein product is CASRQTGGTGNTIYF.

This clonotype was seen more than once but under ten times. The rearrangement uses TRBV28 and TRBJ1-4; TRBD1 agrees at 7 bases. Germline CDR1 reads MDHEN; CDR2 reads SYDVKM. This CDR3 is 15 amino acids long. Trimming cost V 5 bases and J 5 bases; bases outside gene matches: 8. CDR3 protein: CASSEPVGQNEKLFF. CDR3 sequence (DNA): TGTGCCAGCAGTGAACCCGTGGGACAGAATGAAAAACTGTTTTTT.

The chain uses TRBV29-1 and TRBJ2-3; TRBD1 agrees at 9 bases. The V gene's germline CDR1 is SQVTM and CDR2 ANQGSEA. The CDR3 loop spans 14 amino acids. V lost 7 bases and J lost 5; bases outside the gene matches: 10. The CDR3 region is CSAGQGRHLDTQYF. As DNA, the CDR3 is TGCAGCGCCGGACAGGGGAGGCACTTAGATACGCAGTATTTT.

This clonotype occurred many times. The chain carries TRBV18 and TRBJ2-7; TRBD2 matches 9 bases. V lost 5 bases and J lost 5; bases outside the gene matches: 7. Germline V CDR1 and CDR2: KGHSH, LQKENI. This CDR3 has 14 amino acids. CDR3: CASSASGRTHEQYF. CDR3 sequence (DNA): TGTGCCAGCTCAGCAAGCGGGAGGACCCACGAGCAGTACTTC.

This clonotype showed up just a few times. The chain employs TRBV2 and TRBJ1-4; D is unresolved. Trimming took off 0 bases at V and 8 bases at J, with 10 bases between the two ends. CDR3 length: 14 amino acids. Germline V CDR1 and CDR2: SNHLY, FYNNEI. CDR3 nucleotides: TGTGCCAGCAGTGAAGCGCTCGGAGGGGAAAAACTGTTTTTT. Amino acids: CASSEALGGEKLFF.

This clonotype was seen many times. The V gene is TRBV27, the J gene TRBJ1-5; D uncertain. The CDR3 is 14 amino acids. Per germline, CDR1 MNHEY and CDR2 SMNVEV (reference sequence). V was shortened by 3 bases and J by 2 bases, with 8 bases between the two germline ends. CDR3 loop: CASSFASGNQPQHF. The CDR3 DNA sequence: TGTGCCAGCAGTTTTGCCAGTGGCAATCAGCCCCAGCATTTT.

The V and J genes are TRBV7-8 and TRBJ2-5, with 10 bases aligning to TRBD1. Trimming removed 5 bases from V and 4 bases from J; junction bases left unmatched: 10. The CDR3 is 16 residues long. Per the germline V gene, CDR1 is SGHVS and CDR2 is FQNEAQ. Written as DNA, the CDR3 is TGTGCCAGCAGCCCTTTCGACAGGGGGCGCGGAGAGACCCAGTACTTC. Amino acids: CASSPFDRGRGETQYF.

The table lists this clonotype with many counts. The chain is built from TRBV6-1 and TRBJ2-7; 9 nucleotides agree with TRBD1. V dropped 6 bases and J dropped 5; count of bases not matched to a gene: 11. Germline CDR1 is MNHNS and CDR2 is SASEGT. This CDR3 is built from 15 residues. In nucleotides, the CDR3 is TGTGCCAGCAGATTGCCGGGACAGGGTGGCCACGAGCAGTACTTC. It encodes CASRLPGQGGHEQYF.

The rearrangement joins TRBV4-3 to TRBJ1-2; D is uncertain. Germline V gene sequence: CDR1 LGHNA, CDR2 YSLEER. Trimming removed 2 bases from V and 1 base from J, with 26 bases in between. The CDR3 runs to 20 residues. The CDR3 coding sequence is TGCGCCAGCAGCCAAACCTTGGCGGCGGACGCACTCACCTTTAACTATGGCTACACCTTC. This translates into CASSQTLAADALTFNYGYTF.

This clonotype was observed at least ten times. This sequence joins TRBV14 and TRBJ2-7; the D is unclear. Germline assignment: CDR1 SGHDN and CDR2 FVKESK. This CDR3 is 12 amino acids long. V was cut by 4 bases and J by 0 bases, with 4 bases left in between. The CDR3 DNA sequence: TGTGCCAGCAGCCTCAGCTCCTACGAGCAGTACGTC. Its translation is CASSLSSYEQYV.

This clonotype was seen at least ten times. This rearrangement joins TRBV7-8 to TRBJ2-3; 8 nucleotides line up with TRBD1. The CDR3 consists of 14 residues. Germline lookup yields CDR1 SGHVS and CDR2 FQNEAQ. The V and J ends lost 5 bases and 7 bases, in that order; junction bases with no gene match: 8. In DNA form, the CDR3 reads TGTGCCAGCAGCCACCGGGACAGGCTATATACGCAGTATTTT. Protein product: CASSHRDRLYTQYF.

The gene calls are TRBV24-1 and TRBJ2-3; TRBD2 aligns across 16 bases. Per germline, CDR1 KGHDR and CDR2 SFDVKD. The V and J ends lost 3 bases and 6 bases, in that order; junction bases with no gene match: 8. The CDR3 is 18 amino acids. The CDR3 region is CATSDAGTSGRAGDTQYF. In DNA form, the CDR3 reads TGTGCCACCAGTGATGCGGGGACTAGCGGGAGGGCCGGGGATACGCAGTATTTT.